This T cell receptor beta chain was sequenced during a study of blood T cells in healthy people across ages. The CDR3 length is 13 residues. With V trimmed by 5 bases and J by 6 bases, 4 bases remained unmatched. CDR1 and CDR2 (germline): SGHTA, FQGTGA. This clonotype was seen a handful of times. Extraction of total RNA produced a minimum of 5 micrograms from each sample. PCR was performed a second time for about 7 to 11 cycles using a sample-barcoded 5' primer and a J-beta primer mix. MiXCR, run by TCRdb on the 5' RACE reads, gives a single entry per CDR3 protein. The table records about 1.6 million distinct CDR3 sequences, about 32% of them present only once.

Input material: blood. The chain is built from TRBV7-3 and TRBJ2-3; 8 bases are a match to TRBD2. The TCR comes from a woman aged 30 to 39 in good health. The CDR3 DNA follows: TGTGCCAGCAGCACGGGAGGGCGGGATACGCAGTATTTT. Translating gives CASSTGGRDTQYF.